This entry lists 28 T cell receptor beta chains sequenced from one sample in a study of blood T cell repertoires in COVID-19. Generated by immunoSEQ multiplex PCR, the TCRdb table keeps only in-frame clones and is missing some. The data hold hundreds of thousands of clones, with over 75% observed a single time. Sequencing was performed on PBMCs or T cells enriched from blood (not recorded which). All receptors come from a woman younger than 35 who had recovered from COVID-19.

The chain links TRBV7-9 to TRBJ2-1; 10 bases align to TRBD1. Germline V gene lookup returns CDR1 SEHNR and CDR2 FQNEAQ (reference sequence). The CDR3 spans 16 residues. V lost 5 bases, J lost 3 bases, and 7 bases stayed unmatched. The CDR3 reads CASSGPTGGGYNEQFF. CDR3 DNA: TGTGCCAGCAGCGGCCCGACAGGGGGCGGCTACAATGAGCAGTTCTTC.

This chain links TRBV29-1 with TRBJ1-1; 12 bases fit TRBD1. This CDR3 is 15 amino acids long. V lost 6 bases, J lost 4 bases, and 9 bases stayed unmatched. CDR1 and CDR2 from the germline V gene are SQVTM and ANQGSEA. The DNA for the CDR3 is TGCAGCGTGACCGGGACAGGGGGCGGTAGCACTGAAGCTTTCTTT. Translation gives CSVTGTGGGSTEAFF.

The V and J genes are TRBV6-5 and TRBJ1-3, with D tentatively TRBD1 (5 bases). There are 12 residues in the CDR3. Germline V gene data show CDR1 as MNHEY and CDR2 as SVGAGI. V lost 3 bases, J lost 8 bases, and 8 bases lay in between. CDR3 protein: CASSYRGDTIYF. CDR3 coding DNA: TGTGCCAGCAGTTATAGGGGTGACACCATATATTTT.

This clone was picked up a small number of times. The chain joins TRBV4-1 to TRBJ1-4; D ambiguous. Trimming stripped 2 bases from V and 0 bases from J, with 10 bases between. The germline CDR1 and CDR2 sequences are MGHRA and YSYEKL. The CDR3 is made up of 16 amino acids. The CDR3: CASSQSFVATNEKLFF. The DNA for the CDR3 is TGCGCCAGCAGCCAATCCTTCGTTGCAACTAATGAAAAACTGTTTTTT.

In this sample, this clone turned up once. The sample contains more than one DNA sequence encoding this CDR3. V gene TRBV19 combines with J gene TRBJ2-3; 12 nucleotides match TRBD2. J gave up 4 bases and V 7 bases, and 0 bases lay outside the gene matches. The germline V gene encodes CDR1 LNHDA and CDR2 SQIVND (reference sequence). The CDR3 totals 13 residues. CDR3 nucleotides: TGTGCCAGTACTAGCGGGGGGGCAGATACGCAGTATTTT. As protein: CASTSGGADTQYF.

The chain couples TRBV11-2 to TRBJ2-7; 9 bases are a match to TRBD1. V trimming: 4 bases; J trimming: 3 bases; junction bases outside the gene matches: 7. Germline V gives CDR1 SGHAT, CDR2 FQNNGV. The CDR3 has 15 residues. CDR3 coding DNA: TGTGCCAGCAGCTCAATCCGGGACAGGGTCTACGAGCAGTACTTC. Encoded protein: CASSSIRDRVYEQYF.

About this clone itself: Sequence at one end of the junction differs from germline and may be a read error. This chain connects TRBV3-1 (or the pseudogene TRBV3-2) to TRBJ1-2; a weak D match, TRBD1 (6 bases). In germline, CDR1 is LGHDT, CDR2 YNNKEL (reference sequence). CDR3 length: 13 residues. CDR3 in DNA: TGTGCCAGCAGCCCAACAGGGAACTCTGGCTACACCTTC. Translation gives CASSPTGNSGYTF.

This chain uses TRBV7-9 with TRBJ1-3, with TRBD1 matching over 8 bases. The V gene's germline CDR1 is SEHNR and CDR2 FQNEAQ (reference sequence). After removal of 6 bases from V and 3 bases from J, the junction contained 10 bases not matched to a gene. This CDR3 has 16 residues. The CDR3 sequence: CASRTDQGAGGNTIYF. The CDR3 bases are TGTGCCAGCAGGACAGACCAGGGGGCAGGTGGAAACACCATATATTTT.

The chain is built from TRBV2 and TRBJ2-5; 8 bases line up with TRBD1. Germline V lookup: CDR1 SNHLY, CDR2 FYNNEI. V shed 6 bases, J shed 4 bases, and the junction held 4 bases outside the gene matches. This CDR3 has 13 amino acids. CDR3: CASRSGTGETQYF. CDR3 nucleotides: TGTGCCAGCAGATCCGGGACAGGAGAGACCCAGTACTTC.

The CDR3 here is CASSEFGQPQETQYF. The CDR3 coding sequence is TGTGCCAGCAGTGAATTTGGGCAACCCCAAGAGACCCAGTACTTC. The gene calls are TRBV6-4 and TRBJ2-5; D is ambiguous. Trimming shortened V by 3 bases and J by 1 base, and 12 bases separated the two germline ends. The CDR3 consists of 15 residues. CDR1 MRHNA and CDR2 SNTAGT come from the germline V gene.

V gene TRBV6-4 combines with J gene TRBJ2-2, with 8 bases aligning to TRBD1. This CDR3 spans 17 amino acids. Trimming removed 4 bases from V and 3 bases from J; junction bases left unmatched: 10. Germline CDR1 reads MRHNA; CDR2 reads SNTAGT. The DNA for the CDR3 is TGTGCCAGCAGTGTCGCAGGGGGCGGGTTCGACACCGGGGAGCTGTTTTTT. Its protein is CASSVAGGGFDTGELFF.

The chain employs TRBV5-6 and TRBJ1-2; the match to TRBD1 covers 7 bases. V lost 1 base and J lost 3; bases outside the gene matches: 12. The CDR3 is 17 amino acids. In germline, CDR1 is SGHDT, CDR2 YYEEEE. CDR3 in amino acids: CASSLYVGGRVDYGYTF. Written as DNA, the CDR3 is TGTGCCAGCAGCTTGTACGTAGGGGGCCGTGTTGACTATGGCTACACCTTC.

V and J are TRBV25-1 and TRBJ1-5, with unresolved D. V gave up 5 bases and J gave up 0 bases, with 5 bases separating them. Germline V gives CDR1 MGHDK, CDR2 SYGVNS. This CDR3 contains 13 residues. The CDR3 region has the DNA TGTGCCAGCAGTTTAAATAGCAATCAGCCCCAGCATTTT. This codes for CASSLNSNQPQHF.

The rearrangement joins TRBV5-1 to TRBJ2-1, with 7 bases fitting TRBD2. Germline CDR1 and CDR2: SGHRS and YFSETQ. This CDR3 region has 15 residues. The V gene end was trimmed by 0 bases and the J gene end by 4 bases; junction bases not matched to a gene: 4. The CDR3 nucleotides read TGCGCCAGCAGCTTGGCCAGCGGGGAGTACAATGAGCAGTTCTTC. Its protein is CASSLASGEYNEQFF.

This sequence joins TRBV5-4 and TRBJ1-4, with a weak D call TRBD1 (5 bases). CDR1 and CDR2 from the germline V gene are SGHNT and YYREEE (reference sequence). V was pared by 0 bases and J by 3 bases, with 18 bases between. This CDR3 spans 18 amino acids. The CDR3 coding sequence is TGTGCCAGCAGCTTGGTGACAGCGCTACCCTTTTCTAATGAAAAACTGTTTTTT. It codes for CASSLVTALPFSNEKLFF.

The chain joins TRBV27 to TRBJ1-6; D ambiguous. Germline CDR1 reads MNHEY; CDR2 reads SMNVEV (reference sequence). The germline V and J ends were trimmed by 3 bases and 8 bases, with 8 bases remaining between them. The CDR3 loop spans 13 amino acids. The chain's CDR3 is CASSFQIYSPLHF. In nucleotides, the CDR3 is TGTGCCAGCAGTTTTCAGATTTATTCACCCCTCCACTTT.

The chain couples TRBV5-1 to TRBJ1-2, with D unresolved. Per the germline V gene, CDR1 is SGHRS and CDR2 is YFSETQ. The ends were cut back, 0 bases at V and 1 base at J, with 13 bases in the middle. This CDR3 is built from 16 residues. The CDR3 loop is CASSLDRPLFNYGYTF. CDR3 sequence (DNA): TGCGCCAGCAGCTTGGACAGACCGTTATTTAACTATGGCTACACCTTC.

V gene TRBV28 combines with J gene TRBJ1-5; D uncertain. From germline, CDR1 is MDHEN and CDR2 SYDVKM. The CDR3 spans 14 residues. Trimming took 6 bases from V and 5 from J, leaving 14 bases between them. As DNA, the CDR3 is TGTGCCAGCAGGGCAGAGGGTTTTGATCAGCCCCAGCATTTT. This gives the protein CASRAEGFDQPQHF.

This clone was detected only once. CDR3 amino acids: CASSYGQGAGSYNSPLHF. CDR3 nucleotide sequence: TGTGCCAGCAGCTACGGACAGGGGGCGGGCTCCTATAATTCACCCCTCCACTTT. This chain joins TRBV5-5 and TRBJ1-6; 11 nucleotides line up with TRBD1. The trim removed 3 bases at V and 0 bases at J, leaving 5 bases unmatched. The CDR3 consists of 18 residues. Germline CDR1 and CDR2: SGHKS and YYEKEE (reference sequence).

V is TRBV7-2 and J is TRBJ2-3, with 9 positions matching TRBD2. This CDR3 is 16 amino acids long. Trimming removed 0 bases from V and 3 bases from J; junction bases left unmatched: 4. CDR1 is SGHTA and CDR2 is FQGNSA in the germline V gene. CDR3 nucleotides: TGTGCCAGCAGCTTAGCAAGCGGGGGGCTGACAGATACGCAGTATTTT. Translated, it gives CASSLASGGLTDTQYF.

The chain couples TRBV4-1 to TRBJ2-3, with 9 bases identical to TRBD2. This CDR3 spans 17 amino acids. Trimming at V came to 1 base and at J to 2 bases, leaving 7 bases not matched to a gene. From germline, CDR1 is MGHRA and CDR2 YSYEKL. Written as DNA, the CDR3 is TGCGCCAGCAGCCAAGGGGCTAGCGGGGAACTCACAGATACGCAGTATTTT. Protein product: CASSQGASGELTDTQYF.

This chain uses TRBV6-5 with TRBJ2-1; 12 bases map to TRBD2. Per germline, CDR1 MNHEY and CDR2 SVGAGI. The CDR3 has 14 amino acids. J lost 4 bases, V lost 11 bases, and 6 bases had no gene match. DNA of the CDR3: TGTGCCGGCTCACTAGCGGGGGGTTACAATGAGCAGTTCTTC. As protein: CAGSLAGGYNEQFF.

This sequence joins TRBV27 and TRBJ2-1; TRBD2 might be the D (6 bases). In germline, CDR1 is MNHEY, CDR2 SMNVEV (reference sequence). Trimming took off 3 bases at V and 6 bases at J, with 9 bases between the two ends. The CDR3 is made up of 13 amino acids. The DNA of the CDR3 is TGTGCCAGCAGTTTTTGGAGGGGCAATGAGCAGTTCTTC. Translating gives CASSFWRGNEQFF.

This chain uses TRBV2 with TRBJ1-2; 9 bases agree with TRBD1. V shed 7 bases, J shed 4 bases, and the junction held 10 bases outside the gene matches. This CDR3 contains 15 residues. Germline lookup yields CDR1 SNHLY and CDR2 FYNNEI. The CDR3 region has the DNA TGTGCCAGCAATAGGGACAGGGACGGTATCTATGGCTACACCTTC. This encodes CASNRDRDGIYGYTF.

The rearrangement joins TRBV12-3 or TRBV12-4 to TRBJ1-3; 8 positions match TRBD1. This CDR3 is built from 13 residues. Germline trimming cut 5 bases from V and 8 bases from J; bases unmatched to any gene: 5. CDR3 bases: TGTGCCAGCAGTCCTGGGACAGGCCACACCATATATTTT. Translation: CASSPGTGHTIYF.

As DNA, the CDR3 is TGCGCCAGCAGCCAAGGTTCGCTAGGGAACACTGAAGCTTTCTTT. Translation: CASSQGSLGNTEAFF. The chain recombines TRBV4-1 with TRBJ1-1; D call uncertain. Trimming removed 1 base from V and 1 base from J, with 10 bases in between. Germline lookup yields CDR1 MGHRA and CDR2 YSYEKL. This CDR3 comprises 15 residues.

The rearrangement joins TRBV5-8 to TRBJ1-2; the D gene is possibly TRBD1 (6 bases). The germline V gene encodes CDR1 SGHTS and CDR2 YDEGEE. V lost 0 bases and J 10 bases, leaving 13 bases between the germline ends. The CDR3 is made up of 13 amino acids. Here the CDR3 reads CASSLVWDNDYTF. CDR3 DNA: TGTGCCAGCAGCTTGGTGTGGGACAACGACTACACCTTC.

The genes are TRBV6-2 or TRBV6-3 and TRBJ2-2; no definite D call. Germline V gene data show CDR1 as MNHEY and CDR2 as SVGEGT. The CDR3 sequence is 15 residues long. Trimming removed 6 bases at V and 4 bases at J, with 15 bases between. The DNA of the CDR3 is TGTGCCAGCAGCCTACCTGATAGGAGCACCGGGGAGCTGTTTTTT. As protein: CASSLPDRSTGELFF.